This T cell receptor (beta chain) emerged from a study of CD8+ T cells in alopecia areata. Study-level information: Treatment ran 6 to 18 months, with 6 months of follow-up afterward. Study-wide results and limits: Many expanded lesional clones persisted in scalp and blood during tofacitinib treatment. Scalp clonality, together with expanded CD8+ clones among the top 100, fell significantly with tofacitinib.

Treatment of the sample: oral pan-JAK inhibitor, 5-10 mg twice daily. The sorting of PBMCs gave CD4+ and CD8+ T cells. The length of the CDR3 is 12 residues. Per germline, CDR1 SQVTM and CDR2 ANQGSEA. Trimming shortened V by 1 base and J by 1 base, and 4 bases separated the two germline ends. RNA was extracted and reverse transcribed into cDNA as the sequencing template. Generated by immunoSEQ multiplex PCR, the TCRdb table keeps only in-frame clones and is missing some. Counted here are some 220,000 clones, more than 45% occurring once; the ten biggest clones make up roughly 1.5%. The sample holds a few counts of this clone. Its antigen is not known.

The clonotype was recovered from a human donor with alopecia areata. The sequencing here drew on CD4+ T cells sorted from blood, taken at week 4, from a patient treated with tofacitinib. The chain employs TRBV29-1 and TRBJ1-1; D gene unclear. The chain's CDR3 is CSVEGRNTEAFF. The CDR3, as DNA: TGCAGCGTTGAAGGGCGGAACACTGAAGCTTTCTTT.